This entry is about one T cell receptor beta chain. No antigen is known for it. With UMI labels, 5' RACE was used to prepare the TRB cDNA libraries. TCRdb re-called the 5' RACE reads; one entry per CDR3 protein, DNA not given. The table for this sample gives about 89,000 distinct CDR3 sequences. The CDR3 contains 14 residues. The V gene's germline CDR1 is MNHNY and CDR2 SVGAGI (reference sequence). These data originate in a study of CXCR3-negative and CXCR3-positive naive CD8 T cells. Study-level results: Upon cryopreservation, CXCR3 expression partially decreased, and most assays used fresh PBMCs. A higher hydrophobicity marked the TRB CDR3s of CXCR3-positive naive cells versus CXCR3-negative naive cells.

Material: naive CXCR3+ CD8+ T cells from blood. As for subset: CD45RO-CCR7+CD27+CD95- naive CD8+ T cells expressing CXCR3 (TNR3+). The chain carries TRBV6-6 and TRBJ2-3. This TCR came from a human donor in good health. Some clones in this sample may be carry-over from other donors' samples. The CDR3 region is CANSYSDIPDTQYF.